The T cell receptor beta chain described here comes from a study of OX40 agonist ivuxolimab in advanced cancers. A note on the overall study: Ivuxolimab was a fully human IgG2 agonistic monoclonal antibody targeting the costimulatory receptor OX40 (CD134). Intravenous ivuxolimab was administered to patients every 2 weeks at six dose levels: 0.01, 0.1, 0.3, 1.5, 3 and 10 mg/kg. Of the roughly 54 dose-escalation patients, hepatocellular carcinoma was present in about 20, melanoma in around 15, renal cell carcinoma in 9 and head and neck cancer in 9. A male proportion of 82.7% and a mean age of 60 years, ranging from roughly 23 to 90, were recorded for the dose-escalation cohort. Prior anti-PD-1, anti-PD-L1 or anti-CTLA-4 therapy was permitted, and checkpoint inhibitors had been received by about 37% of dose-escalation patients. Three dose-escalation patients achieved partial responses, one with hepatocellular carcinoma and two with cutaneous melanoma. The point of sequencing TCRbeta in the periphery was to test whether ivuxolimab changed TCR sequence diversity and drove clonal T-cell expansion. The paper covers the monotherapy dose-escalation part of the phase I ivuxolimab trial, which included N ≈ 57 patients. The study at large found these results: In the 0.1-3.0 mg/kg groups, partial responders were among the patients with the lowest normalized peripheral clonal expansion, particularly in CD8+ T cells. The antigen specificity of the peripheral T cells that underwent clonal expansion was not determined. Low levels of normalized T-cell clonal expansion were also seen in some nonresponding patients. After ivuxolimab, expanded clones were on average more numerous among CD8+ T cells than among CD4+ T cells. At doses of 0.1 to 3.0 mg/kg, clonal expansion of both CD4+ and CD8+ blood T cells was observed from baseline to week 6.

Patients with autoimmune disease history or receiving systemic immunosuppression were excluded from the trial. Peripheral blood for TCR sequencing was drawn from every dose cohort at baseline, at cycle 4 day 1 and at cycle 7 day 1. The samples were taken from a phase I, first-in-human, multicenter, open-label dose-escalation trial of ivuxolimab. Adults with locally advanced or metastatic melanoma, renal cell, hepatocellular, or head and neck squamous cell carcinoma were enrolled in the trial. Before TCR sequencing, CD4+ T cells and CD8+ T cells were sorted from peripheral blood as separate populations. V and J are trimmed by 1 base and 4 bases, and the gene matches miss 0 bases of the junction. From the cysteine up to the phenylalanine, the CDR3 has a length of 14 residues. The retained sequence is limited to the CDR3, 42 bases, with the frame set at the first base. The CDR1 and CDR2 encoded by the germline V gene are KGHSH and LQKENI.

Worth noting for this clone: It has no known antigen specificity. No quality values exist for individual bases; no much larger clone is one base distant.

Genomic DNA was isolated from the sorted cells so that the TCRbeta CDR3 region could be sequenced. The immunoSEQ Assay was used for sequencing of TCRbeta CDR3 regions. Not all clones reach the TCRdb copy of this immuneACCESS table, which keeps in-frame sequences only. Checked studies attribute under half of the gap to unresolved V genes and leave the rest unexplained. Within this sample are over 85,000 clones, with around 91% of them counted one time only. The top ten clonotypes cover about 1.6% of the sample. This clonotype was sampled from an adult with an advanced solid tumor such as melanoma, head and neck, liver or kidney cancer. This chain is built from TRBV18 and TRBJ2-7, with TRBD2 matching 11 junction bases. The starting material was CD4+ or CD8+ T cells sorted from blood, obtained in a trial of the OX40 agonist ivuxolimab. The CDR3 region: CASSPRLAGYEQYF. Read as DNA, the sequence is TGTGCCAGCTCACCACGACTAGCGGGGTACGAGCAGTACTTC.